This T cell receptor (beta chain) is drawn from a study of CD8+CD57+ T cells in acquired aplastic anemia. Whole-study context: When averaged, DNA from sorted CD4+ and CD8+ cells came to around 3.1 ug.

Genomic DNA constituted the template upon which TCR beta VDJ and CDR3 profiling was performed. MiXCR was run by TCRdb on the reads, yielding one entry per CDR3 protein. This sample has about 140,000 distinct CDR3 sequences; 41% occur once, and the top ten carry 8% to 9.5%. V was clipped by 10 bases and J by 4 bases, with 22 bases between them. Germline V gene lookup returns CDR1 MNHEY and CDR2 SMNVEV (reference sequence). This CDR3 has 16 residues. The sequenced sample was sorted CD4+, CD8+, or CD8+CD57+ T cells (not recorded which) from PBMCs. The sequence came from a human donor in good health, serving as a control. The chain has TRBV27 and TRBJ1-4; tentative D call: TRBD1 (6 bases). The CDR3 region has the DNA TGTGCCACCAACGAACTACCAACAGGGAGTAATGAAAAACTGTTTTTT. Protein: CATNELPTGSNEKLFF.